This is a list of T cell receptor beta chains from one sample in a study of blood T cell repertoires in COVID-19. Using immunoSEQ multiplex PCR, the repertoire was profiled, and TCRdb retains in-frame clones only, with some absent. This table has about 220,000 clones, around 88% appearing once. The sample taken for sequencing was PBMCs or T cells enriched from blood (not recorded which). These TCRs come from a woman aged 50 to 60 with acute COVID-19. The CDR3 runs from the conserved cysteine through the conserved F or W. The D gene is left open where the match is weak.

D,J,V,DNA,CDR3
-,TRBJ1-5,TRBV10-3,TGTGCCATCAGTTCAGGGAAAGTTGACAATCAGCCCCAGCATTTT,CAISSGKVDNQPQHF
-,TRBJ2-1,TRBV20-1,TGCAGTGCCAGGGGGGTTGGCGAGCAGTTCTTC,CSARGVGEQFF
-,TRBJ1-4,TRBV2,TGTGCCAGCAGGGAAGAAATAAATGAAAAACTGTTTTTT,CASREEINEKLFF
TRBD1,TRBJ1-5,TRBV7-8,TGTGCCAGCAGCCCGGGGACAGGGAGTTTCTCGCCCCAGCATTTT,CASSPGTGSFSPQHF
-,TRBJ2-1,TRBV12-3/TRBV12-4,TGTGCCAGCACCCTGGGGGGTGAGCAGTTCTTC,CASTLGGEQFF
-,TRBJ1-2,TRBV5-4,TGTGCCAGCAGCTTGGGGGCAGCCTATGGCTACACCTTC,CASSLGAAYGYTF
-,TRBJ1-1,TRBV27,TGTGCCAGCACCCCAAAAAACGGGGGTGAAGCTTTCTTT,CASTPKNGGEAFF
-,TRBJ1-2,TRBV4-2,TGTGCCAGCAGCCCCAGACACAGGGAAGTTCGCTATGGCTACACCTTC,CASSPRHREVRYGYTF
-,TRBJ2-7,TRBV29-1,TGCAGCGTTCGGTTTCAGCGCTACGAGCAGTACTTC,CSVRFQRYEQYF
-,TRBJ1-1,TRBV29-1,TGCAGCGTCTACGGGGGGCCGAGTCGAACTGAAGCTTTCTTT,CSVYGGPSRTEAFF